A selection of T cell receptor beta chains follows, all from one sample in a study of response to subunit inactivated influenza vaccine. Using its own MiXCR run on the RT-PCR reads, TCRdb lists one record per CDR3 protein. Of 400,000 to 650,000 distinct CDR3 sequences listed, around 7.9% are singletons. Source: PBMCs from blood, taken 23 months after vaccination. All receptors derive from a man aged 50-75 years who received an inactivated influenza vaccine. Each CDR3 is given with its conserved first and last residue. Fields, in order: CDR3 protein, CDR3 DNA, D gene, V gene, clone size, J gene. The D gene is left open where the match is weak. Expanded clones get a size class; other rows say once, few or many, or leave the size out.

CASSQVGVGGQETQYF | TGTGCCAGCAGCCAAGTTGGAGTGGGGGGCCAAGAGACCCAGTACTTC | NA | TRBV4-2 | many | TRBJ2-5
CATSNPTGAGYTF | TGTGCCACCAGCAACCCGACAGGGGCCGGCTACACCTTC | TRBD1 | TRBV15 | many | TRBJ1-2
CASSVGPSLTYKQYF | TGTGCCAGCAGCGTAGGTCCTAGCTTAACCTACAAGCAGTACTTC | NA | TRBV9 | NA | TRBJ2-7
CSVGDIDIQYF | TGCAGCGTCGGGGACATCGACATTCAGTACTTC | NA | TRBV29-1 | many | TRBJ2-4
CSVEGTSGRSSYNEQFF | TGCAGCGTTGAGGGGACTAGCGGTCGAAGCTCCTACAATGAGCAGTTCTTC | TRBD2 | TRBV29-1 | many | TRBJ2-1
CASSLGGGTFAAFF | TGCGCCAGCAGCTTGGGCGGCGGGACTTTTGCAGCTTTCTTT | NA | TRBV5-1 | NA | TRBJ1-1
CASSVWGAGDSYNEQFF | TGTGCCAGCAGTGTTTGGGGTGCAGGGGACTCCTACAATGAGCAGTTCTTC | NA | TRBV6-1 | many | TRBJ2-1
CASSYSGTRDRGQDEQFF | TGTGCCAGCAGTTACTCGGGGACCCGTGACAGGGGGCAGGATGAGCAGTTCTTC | TRBD1 | TRBV6-5 | many | TRBJ2-1
CASSYSGQETQYF | TGTGCCAGCAGTTACTCAGGGCAAGAGACCCAGTACTTC | NA | TRBV6-5 | many | TRBJ2-5
CASRGLAGGDTQYF | TGTGCCAGCAGAGGACTAGCGGGAGGAGATACGCAGTATTTT | TRBD2 | TRBV4-2 | NA | TRBJ2-3
CASSVTRRGDEDTQYF | TGCGCCAGCAGCGTGACGCGGCGGGGGGATGAGGATACGCAGTATTTT | TRBD2 | TRBV4-1 | few | TRBJ2-3
CASSKGPGDIQYF | TGTGCCAGCTCAAAGGGACCGGGGGACATTCAGTACTTC | NA | TRBV18 | NA | TRBJ2-4
CASSLGGLSSLHF | TGCGCCAGCAGCTTGGGTGGACTTTCGTCCCTCCACTTT | NA | TRBV5-1 | NA | TRBJ1-6
CASSQRGRGAETGELFF | TGTGCCAGCAGCCAAAGAGGGCGGGGGGCGGAAACCGGGGAGCTGTTTTTT | TRBD2 | TRBV4-2 | NA | TRBJ2-2
CSARNTRRANTGELFF | TGCAGTGCCCGGAACACGCGCCGAGCGAACACCGGGGAGCTGTTTTTT | NA | TRBV20-1 | NA | TRBJ2-2
CASSSVTGADQPQHF | TGTGCCAGCAGCTCGGTAACGGGCGCCGATCAGCCCCAGCATTTT | NA | TRBV5-5 | few | TRBJ1-5
CAITVLTYEQYF | TGTGCCATAACAGTTCTCACCTACGAGCAGTACTTC | NA | TRBV9 | NA | TRBJ2-7
CASSLTPASGNTIYF | TGTGCCAGCAGCTTGACCCCAGCCTCTGGAAACACCATATATTTT | NA | TRBV5-5 | NA | TRBJ1-3
CASSGRRGTGAKNIQYF | TGTGCCAGCAGTGGTCGCAGGGGGACTGGGGCCAAAAACATTCAGTACTTC | NA | TRBV2 | NA | TRBJ2-4
CASTESGSGNTIYF | TGTGCCAGCACCGAGTCGGGCTCTGGAAACACCATATATTTT | NA | TRBV7-8 | NA | TRBJ1-3
CASSYPGVAGVTDTQYF | TGCGCCAGCAGCTACCCCGGGGTAGCGGGAGTCACAGATACGCAGTATTTT | TRBD2 | TRBV4-3 | many | TRBJ2-3
CASSPIGLAGANEQFF | TGTGCCAGCAGCCCGATTGGACTAGCGGGAGCAAATGAGCAGTTCTTC | TRBD2 | TRBV7-2 | few | TRBJ2-1
CASSTGQYTEAFF | TGTGCCAGCAGCACGGGACAGTACACTGAAGCTTTCTTT | TRBD1 | TRBV28 | few | TRBJ1-1
CSVARGSSNYEQYF | TGCAGCGTTGCTAGGGGCTCTTCGAACTACGAGCAGTACTTC | NA | TRBV29-1 | NA | TRBJ2-7
CASSRGTTQNTEAFF | TGTGCCAGCAGTCGGGGGACAACTCAGAACACTGAAGCTTTCTTT | NA | TRBV6-1 | few | TRBJ1-1
CASSLIGGEQFF | TGTGCCAGCAGCTTAATCGGTGGTGAGCAGTTCTTC | NA | TRBV7-9 | many | TRBJ2-1
CASSPTGNTIYF | TGTGCCAGCAGCCCGACAGGAAACACCATATATTTT | NA | TRBV7-9 | few | TRBJ1-3
CASSLGAYNEKLFF | TGTGCCAGCAGCTTAGGGGCCTATAATGAAAAACTGTTTTTT | NA | TRBV7-6 | many | TRBJ1-4
CASSTGTSVDNEQFF | TGCGCCAGCAGCACCGGGACTAGCGTAGACAATGAGCAGTTCTTC | TRBD2 | TRBV5-1 | few | TRBJ2-1
CSGSSQTKYYEQYF | TGCAGTGGGAGCAGCCAGACTAAATACTACGAGCAGTACTTC | NA | TRBV20-1 | NA | TRBJ2-7
CASSQVSHTGNTEAFF | TGCGCCAGCAGCCAAGTCTCTCACACAGGGAACACTGAAGCTTTCTTT | NA | TRBV4-3 | few | TRBJ1-1
CASRREAGIITDTQYF | TGTGCCAGCAGACGCGAGGCGGGAATAATCACAGATACGCAGTATTTT | NA | TRBV27 | few | TRBJ2-3
CASSAGQGAVADTQYF | TGTGCCAGCAGTGCAGGACAGGGGGCTGTGGCAGATACGCAGTATTTT | TRBD1 | TRBV6-1 | few | TRBJ2-3
CSARRGGGNTDTQYF | TGCAGTGCCCGGAGGGGCGGGGGTAACACAGATACGCAGTATTTT | TRBD2 | TRBV20-1 | many | TRBJ2-3
CASSAGTGGKETQYF | TGTGCCAGCAGTGCCGGGACAGGGGGTAAAGAGACCCAGTACTTC | TRBD1 | TRBV27 | NA | TRBJ2-5
CASSQDWGAYGYTF | TGTGCCAGCAGCCAAGACTGGGGGGCTTATGGCTACACCTTC | NA | TRBV4-2 | few | TRBJ1-2
CATVGTASYEQYF | TGTGCCACTGTCGGGACTGCCTCCTACGAGCAGTACTTC | NA | TRBV10-3 | many | TRBJ2-7
CSVQTGQETQYF | TGCAGCGTTCAGACAGGGCAAGAGACCCAGTACTTC | TRBD1 | TRBV29-1 | many | TRBJ2-5
CVSSAASGEQFF | TGTGTCAGCAGCGCAGCTAGCGGTGAGCAGTTCTTC | TRBD2 | TRBV7-9 | once | TRBJ2-1
CSARIRGRPYNEQFF | TGCAGTGCTAGAATCCGGGGGAGGCCCTACAATGAGCAGTTCTTC | NA | TRBV20-1 | few | TRBJ2-1
CASSQLRGYEQYF | TGCGCCAGCAGCCAATTGCGGGGCTACGAGCAGTACTTC | NA | TRBV4-3 | few | TRBJ2-7
CASTRTGGATEAFF | TGTGCCAGCACCAGAACAGGGGGGGCCACTGAAGCTTTCTTT | TRBD1 | TRBV6-1 | few | TRBJ1-1
CASSIGQGADTQYF | TGCGCCAGCAGCATAGGACAGGGTGCAGATACGCAGTATTTT | TRBD1 | TRBV5-1 | few | TRBJ2-3
CSARGTNEQFF | TGCAGCGCCCGCGGCACCAATGAGCAGTTCTTC | NA | TRBV29-1 | many | TRBJ2-1
CASRTSGAPSTDTQYF | TGCGCCAGCCGGACTAGCGGGGCCCCTAGCACAGATACGCAGTATTTT | TRBD2 | TRBV5-1 | medium-sized | TRBJ2-3
CAWSGLGSGELFF | TGTGCCTGGAGCGGGCTAGGGTCCGGGGAGCTGTTTTTT | NA | TRBV30 | NA | TRBJ2-2
CASSLAGRGLAKNIQYF | TGTGCCAGCAGTTTAGCGGGGCGGGGGCTAGCCAAAAACATTCAGTACTTC | NA | TRBV12-3/TRBV12-4 | NA | TRBJ2-4
CASRRTGPQATQYF | TGTGCCAGCAGGAGGACAGGCCCTCAAGCGACCCAGTACTTC | TRBD1 | TRBV6-1 | few | TRBJ2-5
CSASVIESSYEQYF | TGCAGTGCTAGCGTTATTGAGAGCTCCTACGAGCAGTACTTC | NA | TRBV20-1 | few | TRBJ2-7
CASSQDTSGRRKFF | TGCGCCAGCAGCCAAGACACTAGCGGGCGACGAAAGTTCTTC | TRBD2 | TRBV4-3 | NA | TRBJ2-1
CSARDLVIGLGYEQYF | TGCAGTGCTAGAGATCTCGTTATCGGACTAGGCTACGAGCAGTACTTC | TRBD2 | TRBV20-1 | NA | TRBJ2-7
CASSLGQGPRRNQPQHF | TGTGCCAGCAGTTTAGGACAGGGACCTCGTCGCAATCAGCCCCAGCATTTT | TRBD1 | TRBV28 | NA | TRBJ1-5
CAISEETGGHTGELFF | TGTGCCATCAGTGAGGAGACAGGGGGCCACACCGGGGAGCTGTTTTTT | TRBD1 | TRBV10-3 | many | TRBJ2-2
CATQSDSLFF | TGTGCCACCCAAAGTGACTCACTGTTTTTT | NA | TRBV28 | few | TRBJ1-4
CASSHQGGEQYF | TGTGCCAGTAGTCACCAGGGTGGAGAGCAGTACTTC | NA | TRBV19 | NA | TRBJ2-7
CASSSHRGGSTDTQYF | TGTGCCAGCAGCTCACATCGCGGGGGTAGCACAGATACGCAGTATTTT | TRBD2 | TRBV7-9 | NA | TRBJ2-3